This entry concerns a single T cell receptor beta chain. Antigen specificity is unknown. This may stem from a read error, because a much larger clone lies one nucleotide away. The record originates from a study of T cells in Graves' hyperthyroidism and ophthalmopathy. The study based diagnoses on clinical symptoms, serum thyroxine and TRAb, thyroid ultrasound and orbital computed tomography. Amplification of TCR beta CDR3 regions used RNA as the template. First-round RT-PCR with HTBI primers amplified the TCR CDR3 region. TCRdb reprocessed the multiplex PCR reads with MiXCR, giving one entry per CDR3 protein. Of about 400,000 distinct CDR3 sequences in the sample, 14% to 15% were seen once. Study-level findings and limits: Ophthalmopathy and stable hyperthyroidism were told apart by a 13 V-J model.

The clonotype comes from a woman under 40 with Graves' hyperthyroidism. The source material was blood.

This chain's CDR3 is CANSLAPGFTLFF. The DNA of the CDR3 is TGTGCCAACAGTTTGGCCCCAGGGTTTACACTGTTTTTT. The V call is TRBV28, the J call TRBJ1-4; perhaps TRBD1 as D (5 bases). The germline gives CDR1 MDHEN, CDR2 SYDVKM. There are 13 residues in the CDR3. Variable domain in full (rest from reference TRBV28 and TRBJ1-4): DVKVTQSSRYLVKRTGEKVFLECVQDMDHENMFWYRQDPGLGLRLIYFSYDVKMKEKGDIPEGYSVSREKKERFSLILESASTNQTSMYLCANSLAPGFTLFFGSGTQLSVL.